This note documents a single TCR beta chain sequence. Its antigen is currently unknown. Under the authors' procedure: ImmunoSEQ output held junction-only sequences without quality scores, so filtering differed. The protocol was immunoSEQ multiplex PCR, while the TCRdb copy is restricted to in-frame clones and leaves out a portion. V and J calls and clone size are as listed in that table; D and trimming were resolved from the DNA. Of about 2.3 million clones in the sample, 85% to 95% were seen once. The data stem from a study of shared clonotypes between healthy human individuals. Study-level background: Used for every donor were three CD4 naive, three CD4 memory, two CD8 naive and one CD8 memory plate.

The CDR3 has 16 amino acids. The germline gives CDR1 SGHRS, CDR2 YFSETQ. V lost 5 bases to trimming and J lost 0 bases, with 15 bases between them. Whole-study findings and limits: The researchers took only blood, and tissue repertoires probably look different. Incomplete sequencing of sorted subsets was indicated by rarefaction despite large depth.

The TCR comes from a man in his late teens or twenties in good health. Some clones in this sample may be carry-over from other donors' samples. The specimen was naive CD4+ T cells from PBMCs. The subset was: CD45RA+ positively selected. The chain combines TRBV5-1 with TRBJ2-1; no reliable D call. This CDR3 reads CASSSLGPSSYNEQFF. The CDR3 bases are TGCGCCAGCAGTTCCCTCGGGCCTAGCTCCTACAATGAGCAGTTCTTC.